The 30 T cell receptor beta chains reported below all come from one sample, sequenced in a study of patients and donors after allogeneic stem cell transplantation. TCRdb independently ran MiXCR on the RT-PCR reads; one entry per CDR3 protein. The sample records about 960,000 distinct CDR3 sequences, over 15% being singletons. The sequencing sample was made of blood, either unsorted or a sorted T cell fraction (not recorded which). The receptors come from a human donor who was either an allogeneic HSCT recipient or a stem cell or donor lymphocyte infusion donor (not recorded which). It is not recorded whose cells these are; they may come from a transplant donor.

CDR3 nucleotides: TGTGCCTGGACGGTTGGAAACTATGGCTACACCTTC. This encodes CAWTVGNYGYTF. The chain couples TRBV30 to TRBJ1-2; the D is unclear. Germline loops: CDR1 GTSNPN, CDR2 SVGIG (reference sequence). The CDR3 covers 12 residues. Trimming left V 4 bases short and J 2 bases short, with 8 bases between.

On this clonotype: An end of the junction does not agree with germline; a read error may underlie this. The V and J genes are TRBV7-8 and TRBJ1-6, with 7 bases fitting TRBD1. Germline CDR1 reads SGHVS; CDR2 reads FQNEAQ. The CDR3 has 14 amino acids. The CDR3 loop is CASSQTGPNLPLHF. The CDR3 coding sequence is TGTGCCAGCAGCCAGACAGGGCCTAATTTACCCCTCCACTTT.

A few counts support this clonotype. V is TRBV27 and J is TRBJ2-7; TRBD2 is a possible D gene (6 bases). From germline, CDR1 is MNHEY and CDR2 SMNVEV (reference sequence). This CDR3 has 19 residues. The V end was cut by 3 bases, the J end by 1 base, with 25 bases between. CDR3 sequence: CASSFVPPLGRRGSYEQYF. CDR3 sequence (DNA): TGTGCCAGCAGTTTCGTCCCCCCCCTAGGGAGGCGAGGTTCCTACGAGCAGTACTTC.

This clonotype was detected only a few times. The chain combines TRBV12-3 or TRBV12-4 with TRBJ2-1; D not certain. V was shortened by 7 bases and J by 4 bases, with 11 bases between the two germline ends. The CDR3 length is 13 residues. CDR3 nucleotides: TGTGCCAGCACGGAGCGTATATACAATGAGCAGTTCTTC. Translating gives CASTERIYNEQFF.

The V and J genes are TRBV5-1 and TRBJ2-3; D not resolved. Trimming cost V 6 bases and J 9 bases, with 11 bases left between them. The CDR3 consists of 11 residues. Germline lookup yields CDR1 SGHRS and CDR2 YFSETQ. The CDR3 protein is CASNSPWTQYF. The CDR3 nucleotides read TGCGCCAGCAATTCCCCCTGGACGCAGTATTTT.

The V call is TRBV2, the J call TRBJ2-7; a weak D match, TRBD2 (6 bases). Germline-derived CDR1 and CDR2 are SNHLY and FYNNEI. V lost 3 bases and J lost 0, with 21 bases in between. The CDR3 runs to 18 residues. The CDR3 DNA follows: TGTGCCAGCAGTGACCGCGGGACTGGTTTAGCCGCCTCCTACGAGCAGTACTTC. It is translated as CASSDRGTGLAASYEQYF.

This clonotype was seen more than once but under ten times. The chain is built from TRBV5-1 and TRBJ1-2, with D unresolved. V lost 1 base and J 2 bases, leaving 9 bases between the germline ends. The CDR3 has 14 residues. The germline gives CDR1 SGHRS, CDR2 YFSETQ. The CDR3 DNA sequence: TGCGCCAGCAGCTTGATCTCCGGGAACTATGGCTACACCTTC. It translates to CASSLISGNYGYTF. The full variable domain, completed using reference TRBV5-1 and TRBJ1-2, is KAGVTQTPRYLIKTRGQQVTLSCSPISGHRSVSWYQQTPGQGLQFLFEYFSETQRNKGNFPGRFSGRQFSNSRSEMNVSTLELGDSALYLCASSLISGNYGYTFGSGTRLTVV.

This chain joins TRBV11-2 and TRBJ2-2; no definite D call. There are 15 residues in the CDR3. Trimming pared 2 bases from V and 1 base from J, leaving 8 bases between. CDR1 is SGHAT and CDR2 is FQNNGV in the germline V gene. CDR3 DNA sequence: TGTGCCAGCAGCTTAATTAAGGGGAACACCGGGGAGCTGTTTTTT. Its translation is CASSLIKGNTGELFF.

This rearrangement joins TRBV11-2 to TRBJ2-7; possible D gene TRBD1, 6 bases. Trimming took off 3 bases at V and 0 bases at J, with 12 bases between the two ends. In germline, CDR1 is SGHAT, CDR2 FQNNGV. CDR3 size: 15 residues. CDR3 protein: CASSLGGQRSYEQYF. DNA of the CDR3: TGTGCCAGCAGCTTGGGCGGACAGCGCTCCTACGAGCAGTACTTC.

CDR3 region: CSARDWDRVREQYF. In nucleotides, the CDR3 is TGCAGTGCTAGAGACTGGGACAGGGTCCGCGAGCAGTACTTC. This chain uses TRBV20-1 with TRBJ2-7; TRBD1 matches 9 bases. The CDR3 length is 14 residues. Trimming removed 0 bases from V and 6 bases from J; junction bases left unmatched: 6. CDR1 DFQATT and CDR2 SNEGSKA come from the germline V gene (reference sequence).

The chain combines TRBV11-1 with TRBJ2-5; the match to TRBD2 covers 14 bases. CDR1 is SGHAT, CDR2 FQDESV, per germline (reference sequence). This CDR3 has 16 amino acids. V trimming: 3 bases; J trimming: 4 bases; junction bases outside the gene matches: 4. CDR3 sequence (DNA): TGTGCCAGCAGCTTCGGGACTAGCGGGAGTATAGAGACCCAGTACTTC. Residues: CASSFGTSGSIETQYF.

The chain joins TRBV11-3 to TRBJ1-1, with TRBD1 as a possible D gene (5 bases). The CDR3 consists of 14 residues. The germline V gene encodes CDR1 SGHNT and CDR2 YENEEA. V was clipped by 0 bases and J by 5 bases, with 10 bases between them. CDR3 nucleotides: TGTGCCAGCAGCTTAGATTCGGGGGGAACTGAAGCTTTCTTT. This sequence encodes CASSLDSGGTEAFF.

The V and J genes are TRBV6-5 and TRBJ2-1; D possibly matches TRBD1 or TRBD2 (5 bases each). Between the trimmed V and J ends, which lost 5 bases and 11 bases, there was a span of 10 bases. Germline V lookup: CDR1 MNHEY, CDR2 SVGAGI. The CDR3 has 11 residues. In DNA, the CDR3 is TGTGCCAGCAGTGTGAAGGGACAGCAGTTCTTC. It is translated as CASSVKGQQFF.

This chain joins TRBV5-1 and TRBJ2-2; perhaps TRBD1 as D (5 bases). V lost 5 bases and J lost 0, with 11 bases in between. CDR3 size: 15 residues. Germline assignment: CDR1 SGHRS and CDR2 YFSETQ. The CDR3 DNA follows: TGCGCCAGCAGGGACATTCAGACGAACACCGGGGAGCTGTTTTTT. It is translated as CASRDIQTNTGELFF.

Only a few counts were recorded for this clonotype. J is TRBJ2-2 and V is TRBV2; TRBD2 might be the D (6 bases). V gave up 8 bases and J gave up 6 bases, with 13 bases separating them. Germline loops: CDR1 SNHLY, CDR2 FYNNEI. The CDR3 has 13 residues. The CDR3 nucleotides read TGTGCCAGCGGGACGGGAGCCCCCGGGGAGCTGTTTTTT. Translating it yields CASGTGAPGELFF.

The chain is built from TRBV10-3 and TRBJ2-3; D is possibly TRBD1 (6 bases). This CDR3 is built from 16 residues. V lost 7 bases and J 4 bases, leaving 21 bases between the germline ends. Germline CDR1 ENHRY, CDR2 SYGVKD. Written as DNA, the CDR3 is TGTGCCATCACCAAGATACAGGGCGGGCATGCAGATACGCAGTATTTT. Translated: CAITKIQGGHADTQYF.

This clonotype was counted a few times. V gene TRBV29-1 combines with J gene TRBJ2-5; no reliable D call. Looked up from germline, CDR1 is SQVTM and CDR2 is ANQGSEA. The CDR3 extends over 11 amino acids. Trimming stripped 4 bases from V and 3 bases from J, with 6 bases between. This chain's CDR3 is CSVGQKETQYF. The CDR3 DNA reads as TGCAGCGTTGGCCAGAAAGAGACCCAGTACTTC.

This clonotype was seen more than once but under ten times. This chain connects TRBV7-2 to TRBJ2-1; no clear D. Germline CDR1 is SGHTA and CDR2 is FQGNSA. V was pared by 5 bases and J by 4 bases, with 6 bases between. The CDR3 contains 12 residues. This chain's CDR3 is CASSITYNEQFF. In DNA form, the CDR3 reads TGTGCCAGCAGCATTACTTACAATGAGCAGTTCTTC.

J is TRBJ1-4 and V is TRBV20-1, with TRBD1 identical over 7 bases. The CDR3 is 14 amino acids. J gave up 3 bases and V 3 bases, and 4 bases lay outside the gene matches. Germline V lookup: CDR1 DFQATT, CDR2 SNEGSKA (reference sequence). CDR3 amino acids: CSARRQGPNEKLFF. CDR3 DNA sequence: TGCAGTGCTAGGCGACAGGGCCCTAATGAAAAACTGTTTTTT.

This clonotype was observed at least ten times. The chain carries TRBV10-3 and TRBJ2-3, with TRBD2 matching 10 bases. CDR3 length: 18 amino acids. Losses at the gene ends were 3 bases for V and 0 bases for J; bases not matched to a gene: 9. Germline V lookup: CDR1 ENHRY, CDR2 SYGVKD. CDR3 residues: CAISELAGTLASTDTQYF. CDR3 sequence (DNA): TGTGCCATCAGTGAACTAGCGGGGACCCTTGCTAGCACAGATACGCAGTATTTT.

The chain combines TRBV5-1 with TRBJ2-2; 12 nucleotides match TRBD2. Trimming at V came to 3 bases and at J to 2 bases, leaving 5 bases not matched to a gene. The germline gives CDR1 SGHRS, CDR2 YFSETQ. CDR3 length: 17 amino acids. The DNA of the CDR3 is TGCGCCAGCAGCTCGACTAGCGGGGGACCTAACACCGGGGAGCTGTTTTTT. Protein: CASSSTSGGPNTGELFF.

V gene TRBV19 combines with J gene TRBJ1-3, with D maybe TRBD1 (5 bases). Per the germline V gene, CDR1 is LNHDA and CDR2 is SQIVND (reference sequence). The CDR3 covers 14 residues. Trimming pared 7 bases from V and 0 bases from J, leaving 10 bases between. The CDR3 protein is CASTLTGSGNTIYF. The DNA of the CDR3 is TGTGCCAGTACCTTAACAGGCTCTGGAAACACCATATATTTT.

This clonotype has a handful of counts. The rearrangement joins TRBV12-3 or TRBV12-4 to TRBJ2-7; a possible D gene is TRBD1 (6 bases). The CDR3 has 15 residues. V was shortened by 1 base and J by 3 bases, with 13 bases between the two germline ends. CDR3 sequence: CASSLVGTNNYEQYF. CDR3 DNA: TGTGCCAGCAGTTTAGTAGGGACAAATAACTACGAGCAGTACTTC.

This clonotype has a handful of counts. The V and J genes are TRBV3-1 and TRBJ1-1; D is ambiguous. In germline, CDR1 is LGHDT, CDR2 YNNKEL (reference sequence). V was cut by 6 bases and J by 3 bases, with 11 bases left in between. The CDR3 covers 13 residues. The chain's CDR3 is CASRIQADTEAFF. In DNA, the CDR3 is TGTGCCAGCAGGATTCAGGCGGACACTGAAGCTTTCTTT.

The sample holds a few counts of this clonotype. The CDR3 region is CSAKSPRGFNSEAFF. The CDR3 DNA follows: TGCAGTGCTAAGTCCCCTCGGGGGTTTAATTCTGAAGCTTTCTTT. This chain connects TRBV20-1 to TRBJ1-1; tentatively, D is TRBD1 (5 bases). Germline lookup yields CDR1 DFQATT and CDR2 SNEGSKA (reference sequence). There are 15 residues in the CDR3. Trimming removed 4 bases from V and 6 bases from J, with 21 bases in between.

This clonotype was detected only a few times. The V gene is TRBV30, the J gene TRBJ1-2; D gene unclear. CDR1 and CDR2 (germline): GTSNPN, SVGIG (reference sequence). V lost 5 bases to trimming and J lost 7 bases, with 8 bases between them. This CDR3 has 10 amino acids. CDR3 nucleotides: TGTGCCTGGGACCTGGGTGGCTACACCTTC. Encoded protein: CAWDLGGYTF. The variable domain in full, completed from reference TRBV30 and TRBJ1-2, reads SQTIHQWPATLVQPVGSPLSLECTVEGTSNPNLYWYRQAAGRGLQLLFYSVGIGQISSEVPQNLSASRPQDRQFILSSKKLLLSDSGFYLCAWDLGGYTFGSGTRLTVV.

This clonotype turned up a few times. The V and J genes are TRBV4-3 and TRBJ1-2; D is ambiguous. Trimming pared 0 bases from V and 7 bases from J, leaving 9 bases between. Germline loops: CDR1 LGHNA, CDR2 YSLEER. CDR3 length equals 13 residues. The CDR3 DNA follows: TGCGCCAGCAGCCAAGATGGCGTGACTGGCTACACCTTC. Translation: CASSQDGVTGYTF.

The chain joins TRBV20-1 to TRBJ2-2; 9 bases align to TRBD1. After removal of 3 bases from V and 5 bases from J, the junction contained 7 bases not matched to a gene. This CDR3 region has 15 residues. Germline V lookup: CDR1 DFQATT, CDR2 SNEGSKA (reference sequence). CDR3 DNA: TGCAGTGCTAGGGTTCCGACAGGGGGGACCGGGGAGCTGTTTTTT. This encodes CSARVPTGGTGELFF.

This rearrangement joins TRBV12-3 or TRBV12-4 to TRBJ2-5; no clear D. This CDR3 is built from 13 residues. V lost 1 base to trimming and J lost 3 bases, with 6 bases between them. CDR3 region: CASSLEEKETQYF. The CDR3 DNA sequence: TGTGCCAGCAGTTTAGAGGAGAAAGAGACCCAGTACTTC.

The genes are TRBV5-6 and TRBJ2-7; 11 bases are a match to TRBD2. The trim removed 4 bases at V and 8 bases at J, leaving 8 bases unmatched. The CDR3 spans 14 residues. The germline V gene encodes CDR1 SGHDT and CDR2 YYEEEE. The CDR3 sequence: CASSDTSGSMKQYF. The CDR3 region has the DNA TGTGCCAGCAGCGATACTAGCGGGAGTATGAAGCAGTACTTC.